The 7 T cell receptor beta chains in this list originate from one sample, sequenced in a study of T cells in Graves' hyperthyroidism and ophthalmopathy. RNA transcripts yielded amplified TCR beta CDR3 regions. During a first-round RT-PCR of the TCR CDR3, the HTBI primer set was used. TCRdb redid the calling of the multiplex PCR reads with MiXCR, one entry per CDR3 protein. The table includes around 400,000 distinct CDR3 sequences, 13% detected once. Sequenced material: blood. The receptor source for this set is a woman in her late teens or twenties with Graves' hyperthyroidism.

This clonotype was found many times. The chain has TRBV30 and TRBJ2-5; D is possibly TRBD2 (7 bases). The CDR3 sequence is 15 residues long. Per germline, CDR1 GTSNPN and CDR2 SVGIG (reference sequence). The V gene lost 3 bases and the J gene lost 4 bases, with 18 bases spanning the gap. CDR3 in amino acids: CAWSPAGGARETQYF. CDR3 DNA: TGTGCCTGGAGCCCCGCTGGGGGGGCTCGAGAGACCCAGTACTTC.

This clonotype was detected ten times or more. J is TRBJ1-1 and V is TRBV28, with a tentative D call TRBD1 (5 bases). Germline CDR1 reads MDHEN; CDR2 reads SYDVKM. This CDR3 has 14 residues. Trimming took 4 bases from V and 10 from J, leaving 19 bases between them. The CDR3 reads CASSSGAGGGGAFF. DNA for the CDR3: TGTGCCAGCAGTTCGGGAGCGGGGGGGGGGGGAGCTTTCTTT.

This clonotype was counted at least ten times. This chain links TRBV28 with TRBJ1-1; no firm D call. V was trimmed by 6 bases and J by 10 bases, leaving 18 bases between them. This CDR3 comprises 13 residues. Germline V lookup: CDR1 MDHEN, CDR2 SYDVKM. CDR3 nucleotides: TGTGCCAGCAGGCTTACATCGGACCTGGGAGCTTTCTTT. It translates to CASRLTSDLGAFF.

This clonotype was observed at least ten times. The chain combines TRBV9 with TRBJ2-1; D ambiguous. With 1 base removed from V and 6 bases from J, the gap between germline ends came to 8 bases. Germline V gives CDR1 SGDLS, CDR2 YYNGEE. The CDR3 is made up of 13 amino acids. The CDR3: CASSVSVGNEQFF. Here the CDR3 DNA reads TGTGCCAGCAGCGTATCTGTGGGCAATGAGCAGTTCTTC.

This clonotype was found many times. The chain links TRBV6-1 to TRBJ1-1; 11 nucleotides line up with TRBD1. CDR1 and CDR2 (germline): MNHNS, SASEGT. After removal of 2 bases from V and 3 bases from J, the junction contained 11 bases not matched to a gene. The length of the CDR3 is 18 residues. CDR3 residues: CASSEPIRTGGKDTEAFF. CDR3 nucleotide sequence: TGTGCCAGCAGTGAACCGATACGGACAGGGGGCAAGGACACTGAAGCTTTCTTT.

The rearrangement links TRBV19 to TRBJ1-5; D is possibly TRBD1 (5 bases). CDR3 length: 19 residues. Germline V gives CDR1 LNHDA, CDR2 SQIVND (reference sequence). V lost 5 bases, J lost 3 bases, and 26 bases lay in between. In nucleotides, the CDR3 is TGTGCCAGTAGTCATACGGGTGTTATTATAGGGGATGCCAATCAGCCCCAGCATTTT. Protein product: CASSHTGVIIGDANQPQHF.

This clonotype was observed at least ten times. The chain links TRBV5-1 to TRBJ2-3; TRBD2 matches at 8 bases. J lost 3 bases, V lost 6 bases, and 9 bases had no gene match. This CDR3 has 15 residues. Per the germline V gene, CDR1 is SGHRS and CDR2 is YFSETQ. CDR3 DNA sequence: TGCGCCAGCAAACTGTTGGCGGGGGGTACAGATACGCAGTATTTT. Translation gives CASKLLAGGTDTQYF. Together with reference TRBV5-1 and TRBJ2-3, the CDR3 gives the full variable domain: KAGVTQTPRYLIKTRGQQVTLSCSPISGHRSVSWYQQTPGQGLQFLFEYFSETQRNKGNFPGRFSGRQFSNSRSEMNVSTLELGDSALYLCASKLLAGGTDTQYFGPGTRLTVL.